This TCR beta chain was sequenced in a study of cytomegalovirus exposure and HLA in healthy donors. Study-level findings and limits: A later look showed TCR association rates differing by HLA locus, highest for DRB1 and lowest for HLA-C. The authors listed about 170 TCR beta chains as cytomegalovirus-associated. Prior analysis indicated that the majority of TCR beta V segments exhibited productivity approximately 87% or approximately 30% of the time.

Among the donors, all were healthy bone marrow donors. Vbeta (60) and Jbeta (13) primers were used in the PCR. Here immunoSEQ multiplex PCR was the method, and the copy in TCRdb shows in-frame clones only, minus some. This table holds around 76,000 clones, roughly 70% found once. On this clone: Its antigen is unidentified.

This sequence was found in a woman in her forties or fifties in good health and CMV-seropositive. Sequenced sample: PBMCs.

As DNA, the CDR3 is TGTGCCAGCAGGGTAGGGACAGGATCCTCCTACGAGCAGTACTTC. Protein product: CASRVGTGSSYEQYF. The rearrangement uses TRBV6-1 and TRBJ2-7; 8 bases line up with TRBD1. Germline assignment: CDR1 MNHNS and CDR2 SASEGT. The CDR3 extends over 15 amino acids. The trim removed 6 bases at V and 0 bases at J, leaving 7 bases unmatched.